The clone carrying this T cell receptor (beta chain) was observed at least ten times. Its antigen is unidentified. The sample originates from a study of T cell clonality in common variable immunodeficiency. Study results and limitations: In common variable immunodeficiency, TCR beta chains reportedly carried fewer deletions and N-nucleotide insertions. Fewer TCRbeta clones were shared among CVID subjects than controls.

Both groups were predominantly of Caucasian heritage. Produced via immunoSEQ multiplex PCR; TCRdb's table is partial and in-frame only. The record shows tens of thousands of clones for this sample, with no singletons present. This TCR was recovered from a person aged 18 to 69 in good health. What was sequenced was peripheral blood mononuclear cells.

CDR3: CGLSWSVNEKLFF. The sequenced part of the CDR3 DNA is TGTGGTTTGTCCTGGTCAGTGAATGAAAAA. The chain links TRBV30 to TRBJ1-4; D ambiguous. The read comes to an end 3 residues before the CDR3 does, leaving the germline J gene to fill in the end. Germline V gene lookup returns CDR1 GTSNPN and CDR2 SVGIG (reference sequence). CDR3 length: 13 residues.